Included here is one TCR beta chain sequence, with context. What it binds is not known. The sample originates from a study of blood T cells in healthy people across ages. Findings of the study overall: There were more naive CD4+ cells and higher diversity in long-lived donors than in aged donors.

CDR1 is MNHEY and CDR2 is SMNVEV in the germline V gene (reference sequence). Unmatched junction bases numbered 10, after V lost 5 bases and J lost 4 bases. The CDR3 has 15 residues. Next came a second PCR, run for about 7 to 12 cycles, which used a sample-barcoded 5' primer along with a J-beta primer mix. Using its own MiXCR run on the 5' RACE reads, TCRdb lists one record per CDR3 protein. This table holds 500,000 to 550,000 distinct CDR3 sequences, around 24% found once. These data also featured in a second study, about T cells of mothers and their children. From that second work: Per child, roughly 3.1 million TCR beta CDR3 reads were obtained, against over 9 million per mother. Unrelated mother-child pairs always had slightly, but never significantly, lower normalized overlap than related pairs.

Sequencing input: blood. The V and J genes are TRBV27 and TRBJ2-7; TRBD1 aligns across 8 bases. This sequence originates from a boy aged 5-17 years in good health. The DNA for the CDR3 is TGTGCCAGCAGTCGTTACGGACAGGGTGTATACGAGCAGTACTTC. Translated: CASSRYGQGVYEQYF.